Shown below are 30 T cell receptor beta chains from a single sample sequenced in a study of shared clonotypes between healthy human individuals. Using immunoSEQ multiplex PCR, the repertoire was profiled, and TCRdb retains in-frame clones only, with some absent. The data hold 2.5 million or so clones, with over 85% observed a single time. The sequenced material came from naive CD4+ T cells sorted from blood. Described subset: CD45RA+ positively selected. The receptors originated from a man younger than 35 in good health.

The V and J genes are TRBV19 and TRBJ2-5, with 7 bases matching TRBD1. V lost 10 bases, J lost 5 bases, and 10 bases stayed unmatched. Per the germline V gene, CDR1 is LNHDA and CDR2 is SQIVND (reference sequence). The CDR3 consists of 13 residues. The CDR3 region is CATRRGGWETQYF. CDR3 coding DNA: TGTGCCACGCGTAGAGGGGGCTGGGAGACCCAGTACTTC.

This clone was seen once. Additional DNA sequences in this sample encode the identical CDR3. The chain joins TRBV29-1 to TRBJ2-2, with D possibly being TRBD1 or TRBD2 (5 bases each). V lost 6 bases, J lost 2 bases, and 10 bases lay in between. The CDR3 is 13 amino acids. The germline CDR1 and CDR2 sequences are SQVTM and ANQGSEA. The CDR3 sequence is CSVRDLNTGELFF. The CDR3 coding sequence is TGCAGCGTAAGGGACCTTAACACCGGGGAGCTGTTTTTT.

This chain joins TRBV18 and TRBJ2-4, with D uncertain. Deletions cut 1 base from V and 6 bases from J, with 7 bases between. The CDR3 runs to 13 residues. Germline V gives CDR1 KGHSH, CDR2 LQKENI. CDR3 DNA: TGTGCCAGCTCACCACAGCTCGCAAACATTCAGTACTTC. Its translation: CASSPQLANIQYF. The variable domain in full, completed from reference TRBV18 and TRBJ2-4, reads NAGVMQNPRHLVRRRGQEARLRCSPMKGHSHVYWYRQLPEEGLKFMVYLQKENIIDESGMPKERFSAEFPKEGPSILRIQQVVRGDSAAYFCASSPQLANIQYFGAGTRLSVL.

The chain is built from TRBV12-2 and TRBJ2-1; the D call TRBD2 from the table was never checked on the DNA. TRBV12-2 is listed as a pseudogene. This CDR3 contains 21 residues. The CDR3 sequence is CASRFGAGGNLSLSSYNEQFF. The CDR3, as DNA: TGTGCAAGTCGCTTTGGGGCCGGGGGGAACCTTTCCCTGAGCTCCTACAATGAGCAGTTCTTC.

The V and J genes are TRBV21-1 and TRBJ2-2; the table's D call TRBD2 went unverified against the DNA. TRBV21-1 is classified as a pseudogene. The CDR3 has 19 residues. CDR3 bases: TGTGCCAGCAGCAAAGGACAGACTAGCGGGGGGTTGAACACCGGGGAGCTGTTTTTT. It encodes CASSKGQTSGGLNTGELFF.

The CDR3 protein is CASSSRGGDASSYNEQFF. In DNA, the CDR3 is TGTGCCAGCAGCTCCCGGGGGGGGGATGCCTCCTCCTACAATGAGCAGTTCTTC. The rearrangement uses TRBV7-6 and TRBJ2-1, with 8 bases matching TRBD2. Germline V gives CDR1 SGHVS, CDR2 FNYEAQ. V dropped 4 bases and J dropped 0; count of bases not matched to a gene: 11. CDR3 length equals 18 residues.

Remarks on this clone: Other DNA variants within this sample encode the same CDR3. The V call is TRBV5-1, the J call TRBJ2-3; TRBD2 might be the D (5 bases). With 0 bases removed from V and 1 base from J, the gap between germline ends came to 9 bases. The CDR3 spans 15 residues. Germline lookup yields CDR1 SGHRS and CDR2 YFSETQ. In DNA form, the CDR3 reads TGCGCCAGCAGCTTGGGGGCGGGTCGCACAGATACGCAGTATTTT. It translates to CASSLGAGRTDTQYF.

The chain carries TRBV6-1 and TRBJ1-4; 7 bases map to TRBD1. The CDR3 has 14 amino acids. Trimming removed 6 bases from V and 7 bases from J; junction bases left unmatched: 8. The germline CDR1 and CDR2 sequences are MNHNS and SASEGT. The CDR3 DNA follows: TGTGCCAGCAGCCTGACAGGGACGGGTGAAAAACTGTTTTTT. Translating it yields CASSLTGTGEKLFF.

The chain employs TRBV28 and TRBJ2-1; D is undetermined. The CDR3 extends over 14 amino acids. The germline V and J ends were trimmed by 0 bases and 1 base, with 4 bases remaining between them. Per the germline V gene, CDR1 is MDHEN and CDR2 is SYDVKM. The CDR3 DNA follows: TGTGCCAGCAGTTTATGGGGATCCTACAATGAGCAGTTCTTC. The encoded protein is CASSLWGSYNEQFF.

The sample holds one count of this clone. The V and J genes are TRBV10-2 and TRBJ2-4, with TRBD2 matching over 8 bases. The CDR3 spans 17 residues. Germline CDR1 is WSHSY and CDR2 is SAAADI. Losses at the gene ends were 2 bases for V and 3 bases for J; bases not matched to a gene: 9. CDR3 protein: CASSENFREGGKNIQYF. The CDR3 nucleotides read TGCGCCAGCAGTGAGAATTTCCGGGAGGGCGGCAAAAACATTCAGTACTTC.

The chain employs TRBV5-1 and TRBJ2-7; 7 nucleotides line up with TRBD2. The V segment lost 4 bases and the J segment 2 bases; nucleotides outside the gene matches: 9. CDR3 length: 15 amino acids. Germline CDR1 is SGHRS and CDR2 is YFSETQ. CDR3 sequence (DNA): TGCGCCAGCAGCCGAGCTCCGGGGACTACCTACGAGCAGTACTTC. It is translated as CASSRAPGTTYEQYF.

V gene TRBV21-1 combines with J gene TRBJ2-7; the table gives TRBD1 as D, unverified against the DNA. TRBV21-1 is tagged as a pseudogene. The CDR3 has 11 amino acids. The CDR3: CARRQPYEQYF. CDR3 in DNA: TGTGCCAGAAGACAACCCTACGAGCAGTACTTC.

V is TRBV7-2 and J is TRBJ1-2; D unclear. Trimming took 3 bases from V and 2 from J, leaving 10 bases between them. Germline CDR1 reads SGHTA; CDR2 reads FQGNSA. The CDR3 sequence is 14 residues long. CDR3 nucleotides: TGTGCCAGCAGCTTCCTCAACCTAAACTATGGCTACACCTTC. Translating gives CASSFLNLNYGYTF.

This chain connects TRBV19 to TRBJ1-2; D uncertain. The V gene's germline CDR1 is LNHDA and CDR2 SQIVND (reference sequence). CDR3 size: 13 residues. Trimming left V 5 bases short and J 8 bases short, with 15 bases between. The CDR3 sequence is CASSHWPPRGYTF. CDR3 nucleotides: TGTGCCAGTAGTCATTGGCCCCCTCGGGGCTACACCTTC.

This rearrangement joins TRBV5-6 to TRBJ2-7; TRBD2 agrees at 7 bases. CDR3 length equals 14 residues. Germline CDR1 and CDR2: SGHDT and YYEEEE. J gave up 1 base and V 2 bases, and 3 bases lay outside the gene matches. The CDR3 protein is CASSFPSGSYEQYF. The CDR3 DNA follows: TGTGCCAGCAGCTTCCCTAGCGGATCCTACGAGCAGTACTTC.

The chain joins TRBV23-1 to TRBJ2-2; TRBD1 matches 8 bases. TRBV23-1 is an open reading frame, and its role is uncertain. The CDR3 runs to 16 residues. The V gene end was trimmed by 4 bases and the J gene end by 3 bases; junction bases not matched to a gene: 7. CDR3 in amino acids: CASSLPGQDHTGELFF. As DNA, the CDR3 is TGCGCCAGCAGTCTACCGGGACAGGATCACACCGGGGAGCTGTTTTTT.

In regard to this clone: The sample has other DNA sequences that encode this CDR3 too. DNA of the CDR3: TGTGCCAGCAGCGTAGAAGAGGGGGCCTCCTACAATGAGCAGTTCTTC. Protein sequence: CASSVEEGASYNEQFF. The J gene is TRBJ2-1, the V gene TRBV9; 7 bases map to TRBD1. V lost 0 bases and J lost 0; bases outside the gene matches: 3. The CDR3 extends over 16 amino acids. Germline assignment: CDR1 SGDLS and CDR2 YYNGEE.

The rearrangement uses TRBV5-1 and TRBJ2-1; the match to TRBD2 covers 9 bases. The CDR3 consists of 17 residues. V was clipped by 0 bases and J by 4 bases; unmatched bases: 8. CDR1 is SGHRS and CDR2 is YFSETQ in the germline V gene. This CDR3 is CASSLGLADPSYNEQFF. In DNA form, the CDR3 reads TGCGCCAGCAGCTTGGGACTAGCGGACCCCTCGTACAATGAGCAGTTCTTC.

The J gene is TRBJ2-3, the V gene TRBV5-5; 13 bases agree with TRBD2. Germline V CDR1 and CDR2: SGHKS, YYEKEE (reference sequence). V gave up 4 bases and J gave up 4 bases; unmatched junction bases: 6. The length of the CDR3 is 16 residues. In DNA form, the CDR3 reads TGTGCCAGCAGCCACGGGACTAGCGGGGCAGCAGATACGCAGTATTTT. Encoded protein: CASSHGTSGAADTQYF.

The rearrangement joins TRBV5-1 to TRBJ2-5; 13 bases fit TRBD2. CDR1 and CDR2 (germline): SGHRS, YFSETQ. V was clipped by 2 bases and J by 5 bases; unmatched bases: 12. The CDR3 has 18 amino acids. The CDR3 loop is CASSFATSGGVGGETQYF. CDR3 nucleotides: TGCGCCAGCAGCTTCGCTACTAGCGGGGGGGTCGGGGGCGAGACCCAGTACTTC.

The chain uses TRBV6-5 and TRBJ1-2; 7 bases fit TRBD1. This CDR3 is built from 14 residues. V dropped 6 bases and J dropped 0; count of bases not matched to a gene: 4. CDR1 is MNHEY, CDR2 SVGAGI, per germline. As DNA, the CDR3 is TGTGCCAGCAGACGGGACAGATCTAACTATGGCTACACCTTC. This gives the protein CASRRDRSNYGYTF.

This clone appeared once. The chain employs TRBV27 and TRBJ2-3; TRBD2 matches at 12 bases. Trimming removed 7 bases from V and 5 bases from J; junction bases left unmatched: 10. Germline V gene data show CDR1 as MNHEY and CDR2 as SMNVEV (reference sequence). The CDR3 spans 16 residues. The CDR3 nucleotides read TGTGCCAGCAATTCTCCGGGACTAGCGGGCCGAGATACGCAGTATTTT. It encodes CASNSPGLAGRDTQYF.

This clone was observed once. V gene TRBV11-2 combines with J gene TRBJ2-7, with D tentatively TRBD1 or TRBD2 (5 bases each). The germline V gene has CDR1 SGHAT and CDR2 FQNNGV. V gave up 5 bases and J gave up 2 bases, with 16 bases separating them. This CDR3 has 15 residues. CDR3 region: CASSPTEGRTYEQYF. The CDR3, as DNA: TGTGCCAGCAGCCCCACAGAGGGACGGACCTACGAGCAGTACTTC.

The chain is built from TRBV30 and TRBJ2-5; D might be TRBD1 or TRBD2, each matching 8 bases. V lost 0 bases to trimming and J lost 5 bases, with 16 bases between them. Germline lookup yields CDR1 GTSNPN and CDR2 SVGIG (reference sequence). The CDR3 sequence is 15 residues long. The CDR3, as DNA: TGTGCCTGGAGTGTGGGTAGCGGGGACAGGGAGACCCAGTACTTC. Protein: CAWSVGSGDRETQYF.

The gene calls are TRBV19 and TRBJ1-6, with D possibly TRBD1 on 6 matching bases. The CDR3 runs 15 residues. In germline, CDR1 is LNHDA, CDR2 SQIVND (reference sequence). Deletions cut 6 bases from V and 0 bases from J, with 9 bases between. The chain's CDR3 is CASSDRSSYNSPLHF. CDR3 nucleotides: TGTGCCAGTAGCGACAGGAGCTCCTATAATTCACCCCTCCACTTT.

The rearrangement links TRBV4-1 to TRBJ2-5; TRBD2 agrees at 9 bases. V shed 3 bases and J 4 bases; nucleotides not matched to a gene: 6. CDR1 and CDR2 (germline): MGHRA, YSYEKL. The CDR3 totals 15 residues. In DNA, the CDR3 is TGCGCCAGCAGCCACCCAGCGGGAGGTGGAGAGACCCAGTACTTC. As protein: CASSHPAGGGETQYF.

Comment on this clone: This sample includes further DNA sequences coding for the same CDR3. The J gene is TRBJ1-1, the V gene TRBV2; D is possibly TRBD1 (5 bases). Germline V gives CDR1 SNHLY, CDR2 FYNNEI. V was trimmed by 4 bases and J by 1 base, leaving 7 bases between them. The CDR3 contains 13 residues. In nucleotides, the CDR3 is TGTGCCAGCAGTGGGGACTCGAACACTGAAGCTTTCTTT. This gives the protein CASSGDSNTEAFF.

The chain is built from TRBV6-5 and TRBJ2-5, with D maybe TRBD1 (6 bases). The ends were cut back, 5 bases at V and 4 bases at J, with 11 bases in the middle. The germline CDR1 and CDR2 sequences are MNHEY and SVGAGI. This CDR3 spans 13 amino acids. CDR3 DNA sequence: TGTGCCAGCAGTAAACAGGGAACAGAGACCCAGTACTTC. It is translated as CASSKQGTETQYF.

The CDR3 coding sequence is TGTGCCAGCTCACTTCCGGGACAGGGAACGGCAGCCGGAAAATTGACCGGGGAGCTGTTTTTT. Translated, it gives CASSLPGQGTAAGKLTGELFF. The J gene is TRBJ2-2, the V gene TRBV18, with 9 bases identical to TRBD1. The CDR3 is 21 residues long. Trimming cost V 4 bases and J 5 bases; bases outside gene matches: 23. The germline V gene has CDR1 KGHSH and CDR2 LQKENI.

The CDR3 here is CASGDRGSTEAFF. The CDR3 DNA is TGTGCCAGCGGCGACAGAGGGAGCACTGAAGCTTTCTTT. J is TRBJ1-1 and V is TRBV11-1; D perhaps matches TRBD1 (5 bases). Between the trimmed V and J ends, which lost 8 bases and 4 bases, there was a span of 14 bases. Germline-derived CDR1 and CDR2 are SGHAT and FQDESV (reference sequence). The length of the CDR3 is 13 residues.